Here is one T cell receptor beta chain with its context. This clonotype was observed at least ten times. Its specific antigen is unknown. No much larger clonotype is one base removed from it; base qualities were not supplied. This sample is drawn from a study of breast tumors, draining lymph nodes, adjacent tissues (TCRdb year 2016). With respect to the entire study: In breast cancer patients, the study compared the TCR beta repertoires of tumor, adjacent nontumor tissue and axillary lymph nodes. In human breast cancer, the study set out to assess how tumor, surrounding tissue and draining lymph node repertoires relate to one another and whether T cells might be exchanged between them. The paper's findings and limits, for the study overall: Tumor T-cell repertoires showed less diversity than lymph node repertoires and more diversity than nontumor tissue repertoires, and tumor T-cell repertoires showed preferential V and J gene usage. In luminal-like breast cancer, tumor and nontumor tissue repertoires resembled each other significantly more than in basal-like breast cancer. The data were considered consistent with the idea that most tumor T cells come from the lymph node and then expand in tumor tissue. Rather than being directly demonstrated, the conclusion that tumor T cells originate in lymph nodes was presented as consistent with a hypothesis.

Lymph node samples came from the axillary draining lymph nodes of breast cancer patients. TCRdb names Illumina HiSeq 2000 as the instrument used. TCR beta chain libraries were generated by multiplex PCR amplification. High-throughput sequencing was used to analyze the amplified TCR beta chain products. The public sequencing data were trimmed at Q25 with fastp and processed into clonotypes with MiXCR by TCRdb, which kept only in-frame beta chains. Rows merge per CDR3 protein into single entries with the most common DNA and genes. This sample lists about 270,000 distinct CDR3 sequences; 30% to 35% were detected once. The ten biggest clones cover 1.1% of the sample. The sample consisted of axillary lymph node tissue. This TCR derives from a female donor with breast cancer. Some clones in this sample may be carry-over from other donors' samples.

CDR3 loop: CASSPTSYNEQFF. The DNA is as follows: TGTGCCAGCAGCCCGACTAGCTACAATGAGCAGTTCTTC. In this chain, TRBV7-2 is recombined with TRBJ2-1; a weak D assignment points to TRBD2 (6 bases agree). CDR1 SGHTA and CDR2 FQGNSA are derived from the germline V gene. The CDR3 spans 13 residues, from the cysteine through the phenylalanine. CDR3 DNA is the only sequence kept; it has 39 bases, read in frame from the first base. A distance of 8 bases separates the germline ends of V and J, which lose 5 bases and 3 bases respectively.